Each of the 18 T cell receptor beta chains below was sequenced from the same sample in a study of siplizumab effects on memory and regulatory T cells. Assay used: immunoSEQ multiplex PCR; TCRdb lists only in-frame clones, some missing. The sample contains 90,000 to 120,000 clones, 80% to 95% of which appear only once. Sequencing used CD4+ T cells sorted from blood. These receptors all come from a human donor in good health. Some clones in this sample may be carry-over from other donors' samples.

This rearrangement joins TRBV18 to TRBJ1-1; D remains unclear. Germline CDR1 and CDR2: KGHSH and LQKENI. The V end lost 0 bases, the J end lost 0 bases, and 11 bases lay between the germline ends. This CDR3 is built from 16 residues. CDR3 residues: CASSPPSRQMNTEAFF. For the CDR3, the DNA is TGTGCCAGCTCACCACCGAGTCGGCAGATGAACACTGAAGCTTTCTTT.

This clone was found a few times. The V gene is TRBV10-3, the J gene TRBJ1-5; 7 bases fit TRBD1. The CDR3 totals 15 residues. Germline V gene sequence: CDR1 ENHRY, CDR2 SYGVKD. V lost 4 bases to trimming and J lost 6 bases; unmatched junction nucleotides: 9. DNA of the CDR3: TGTGCCATCAGTGCTAAGGGGGCAGGGATTCAGCCCCAGCATTTT. Its translation: CAISAKGAGIQPQHF.

The chain is built from TRBV6-1 and TRBJ2-7; 8 bases are a match to TRBD1. There are 15 residues in the CDR3. The trim removed 6 bases at V and 3 bases at J, leaving 10 bases unmatched. Per the germline V gene, CDR1 is MNHNS and CDR2 is SASEGT. The CDR3, as DNA: TGTGCCAGCAGAGCGGACAGGGCGTTAGGCTACGAGCAGTACTTC. Its protein is CASRADRALGYEQYF.

This clone was detected only once. Other DNA variants within this sample encode the same CDR3. The chain uses TRBV27 and TRBJ1-5; D perhaps matches TRBD1 (6 bases). CDR1 and CDR2 (germline): MNHEY, SMNVEV (reference sequence). The CDR3 loop spans 12 amino acids. Trimming shortened V by 11 bases and J by 2 bases, and 10 bases separated the two germline ends. CDR3 sequence (DNA): TGTGCCTCATCAGGGGGCAATCAGCCCCAGCATTTT. Translated: CASSGGNQPQHF.

In DNA form, the CDR3 reads TGTGCCAGCAGCCCGGACCGAGGGGCAGATACGCAGTATTTT. This translates into CASSPDRGADTQYF. This chain joins TRBV11-2 and TRBJ2-3; D is perhaps TRBD1 or TRBD2 (5 bases each). V was cut by 5 bases and J by 4 bases, with 13 bases left in between. Germline V CDR1 and CDR2: SGHAT, FQNNGV. The length of the CDR3 is 14 residues.

The chain uses TRBV6-6 and TRBJ2-2; 8 positions match TRBD1. Germline V CDR1 and CDR2: MNHNY, SVGAGI (reference sequence). V trimming: 3 bases; J trimming: 3 bases; junction bases outside the gene matches: 3. This CDR3 contains 15 residues. CDR3 residues: CASSYQGAYTGELFF. CDR3 in DNA: TGTGCCAGCAGTTATCAGGGGGCCTACACCGGGGAGCTGTTTTTT.

As DNA, the CDR3 is TGTGCCAGCAGTCCATCGCGGTTCCCTGGTGGCAATGAGCAGTTCTTC. This encodes CASSPSRFPGGNEQFF. This rearrangement joins TRBV27 to TRBJ2-1; D not resolved. Trimming took off 5 bases at V and 6 bases at J, with 20 bases between the two ends. The CDR3 totals 16 residues. The germline CDR1 and CDR2 sequences are MNHEY and SMNVEV (reference sequence).

V is TRBV14 and J is TRBJ2-6; D gene unclear. The V and J ends lost 2 bases and 1 base respectively, with 9 bases between them. The CDR3 totals 16 residues. The germline V gene has CDR1 SGHDN and CDR2 FVKESK. The CDR3 is CASSQRVGSGANVLTF. The DNA for the CDR3 is TGTGCCAGCAGCCAACGAGTGGGGTCTGGGGCCAACGTCCTGACTTTC.

V usage is TRBV2 and J usage is TRBJ1-1, with TRBD1 as a possible D gene (6 bases). This CDR3 is 13 amino acids long. The V and J ends lost 10 bases and 0 bases respectively, with 12 bases between them. The V gene's germline CDR1 is SNHLY and CDR2 FYNNEI. CDR3 region: CATQGTMNTEAFF. The CDR3 DNA reads as TGTGCCACCCAGGGGACCATGAACACTGAAGCTTTCTTT.

The CDR3 nucleotides read TGTGCCAGCAGCACCGCTAGCGGGAGGGCTTACGAGCAGTACTTC. This encodes CASSTASGRAYEQYF. V and J are TRBV7-2 and TRBJ2-7; 12 positions match TRBD2. Trimming cost V 5 bases and J 4 bases; bases outside gene matches: 6. The V gene's germline CDR1 is SGHTA and CDR2 FQGNSA. The CDR3 spans 15 residues.

This chain connects TRBV6-1 to TRBJ1-1; D is undetermined. The germline V and J ends were trimmed by 4 bases and 0 bases, with 9 bases remaining between them. The CDR3 totals 14 residues. Germline V gene lookup returns CDR1 MNHNS and CDR2 SASEGT. The CDR3 protein is CASSVGRMNTEAFF. For the CDR3, the DNA is TGTGCCAGCAGTGTGGGCAGGATGAACACTGAAGCTTTCTTT.

This chain joins TRBV5-1 and TRBJ2-5, with 10 bases identical to TRBD2. This CDR3 spans 17 amino acids. V shed 2 bases, J shed 4 bases, and the junction held 11 bases outside the gene matches. Germline CDR1 reads SGHRS; CDR2 reads YFSETQ. As DNA, the CDR3 is TGCGCCAGCAGCTTACGTACTAGCGGGACTGGGGTAGAGACCCAGTACTTC. Translation gives CASSLRTSGTGVETQYF.

This rearrangement joins TRBV19 to TRBJ2-5; D is unresolved. The CDR3 is made up of 13 amino acids. Germline CDR1 LNHDA, CDR2 SQIVND (reference sequence). V shed 4 bases and J shed 1 base, with 7 bases lying between them. CDR3 in DNA: TGTGCCAGTAGTAGAGAGCTCCAAGAGACCCAGTACTTC. Its translation is CASSRELQETQYF.

This clone was seen only once. The rearrangement uses TRBV10-3 and TRBJ1-2; 8 bases are a match to TRBD1. This CDR3 is built from 13 residues. Per germline, CDR1 ENHRY and CDR2 SYGVKD. Losses at the gene ends were 8 bases for V and 4 bases for J; bases not matched to a gene: 6. The CDR3 DNA sequence: TGTGCCATCGAGCAGGGGGCCGGCTATGGCTACACCTTC. Amino acid sequence: CAIEQGAGYGYTF.

The chain links TRBV10-3 to TRBJ2-7; 8 nucleotides align to TRBD2. After removal of 3 bases from V and 5 bases from J, the junction contained 21 bases not matched to a gene. This CDR3 contains 19 residues. CDR1 is ENHRY, CDR2 SYGVKD, per germline. CDR3 protein: CAISDHSGKSGSVSDEQYF. The CDR3 DNA sequence: TGTGCCATCAGTGATCATAGCGGGAAATCGGGTTCGGTGTCTGACGAGCAGTACTTC.

The chain links TRBV7-3 to TRBJ2-3; 8 bases map to TRBD2. The CDR3 has 16 amino acids. Trimming cost V 5 bases and J 9 bases; bases outside gene matches: 16. The germline gives CDR1 SGHTA, CDR2 FQGTGA. CDR3 in DNA: TGTGCCAGCAGCCTCAAGAGCGGGGGAGCGACTGGGACGCAGTATTTT. Its protein product is CASSLKSGGATGTQYF. The complete variable domain, with remaining parts taken from reference TRBV7-3 and TRBJ2-3, reads GAGVSQTPSNKVTEKGKYVELRCDPISGHTALYWYRQSLGQGPEFLIYFQGTGAADDSGLPNDRFFAVRPEGSVSTLKIQRTERGDSAVYLCASSLKSGGATGTQYFGPGTRLTVL.

The rearrangement joins TRBV21-1 to TRBJ2-7; the table assigns TRBD2, which was not confirmed against the DNA. TRBV21-1 is classified as a pseudogene. The CDR3 loop spans 16 amino acids. DNA for the CDR3: TGTGCCAGCTTAGAAAGGACTAGCGGGAGAGTTAGCGAGCAGTACTTC. Residues: CASLERTSGRVSEQYF.

This chain joins TRBV5-8 and TRBJ2-7; 8 bases are a match to TRBD2. CDR3 length equals 15 residues. Germline CDR1 reads SGHTS; CDR2 reads YDEGEE. Unmatched junction bases numbered 9, after V lost 4 bases and J lost 3 bases. CDR3 protein: CASSLRGSGSYEQYF. The CDR3 DNA reads as TGTGCCAGCAGCCTTCGCGGCAGCGGGAGCTACGAGCAGTACTTC.